These T cell receptor beta chains were read from a single sample in a study of neoadjuvant nivolumab and ipilimumab in lung cancer. The assay was immunoSEQ multiplex PCR, and TCRdb's table has in-frame clones only and misses some. The sample has 30,000 or so clones, 90% seen once. The sequencing here drew on peripheral blood, taken after neoadjuvant nivolumab, alone or with ipilimumab, at or shortly before surgery. Every receptor here comes from an adult with non-small cell lung cancer. Both conserved end residues are part of each CDR3. Fields, in order: V gene, J gene, clone size, D gene, CDR3 DNA, CDR3 protein. A D gene is named only where the DNA matches it firmly. The listing skips clone size in some rows; elsewhere it reads once, few, many or a size class.

>TRBV5-1|TRBJ2-5|.|.
TGCGCCAGCAGCTCGGGCCAAGAGACCCAGTACTTC
CASSSGQETQYF
>TRBV25-1|TRBJ2-1|.|.
TGTGCCAGCAGTGTTAGGGGGTTAGGAAAGAATGAGCAGTTCTTC
CASSVRGLGKNEQFF
>TRBV2|TRBJ2-2|few|TRBD2
TGTGCCAGCAGTGGGACTAGTCTCACCGGGGAGCTGTTTTTT
CASSGTSLTGELFF
>TRBV4-1|TRBJ1-1|.|TRBD1
TGCGCCAGCAGCCTAGACAGGGGGAGACTGAACACTGAAGCTTTCTTT
CASSLDRGRLNTEAFF
>TRBV9|TRBJ1-1|few|.
TGTGCCAGCAGCGTACAGAGTAACACTGAAGCTTTCTTT
CASSVQSNTEAFF
>TRBV4-1|TRBJ2-5|.|TRBD2
TGCGCCAGCAGCCAAGCCGCCGGGAGGGACTATGGACAGACCCAGTACTTC
CASSQAAGRDYGQTQYF
>TRBV9|TRBJ2-1|.|TRBD1
TGTGCCAGCAGCGTAACGGGACAGGGTTTTAGTGATGAGCAGTTCTTC
CASSVTGQGFSDEQFF
>TRBV25-1|TRBJ1-1|.|.
TGTGCCAGCAGTGCCCGGTGGGCGGGTCGGACTGAAGCTTTCTTT
CASSARWAGRTEAFF
>TRBV5-1|TRBJ2-7|.|TRBD2
TGCGCCAGCAGCTTGGTAACTAGCGGGGGGGAGCAGCAGTACTTC
CASSLVTSGGEQQYF
>TRBV15|TRBJ1-5|.|.
TGTGCCACCAGCAGAGTACGTAGCAATCAGCCCCAGCATTTT
CATSRVRSNQPQHF
>TRBV5-4|TRBJ1-2|.|TRBD1
TGTGCCAGCAGCCCCCGGGACAGGGACTATGGCTACACCTTC
CASSPRDRDYGYTF
>TRBV29-1|TRBJ1-1|.|TRBD1
TGCAGCGTTATGGGGGGACAGGGGGCCATGAACACTGAAGCTTTCTTT
CSVMGGQGAMNTEAFF
>TRBV6-6|TRBJ2-7|.|.
TGTGCCAGCAGTTACTACAGCAGGGGGGATACCTACGAGCAGTACTTC
CASSYYSRGDTYEQYF
>TRBV6-5|TRBJ2-7|.|.
TGTGCCAGCAGTGTCCAACAGGGAACCTACGAGCAGTACTTC
CASSVQQGTYEQYF
>TRBV2|TRBJ1-6|once|.
TGTGCCAGCAAAGGAGGGGTAACGGGTTCACCCCTCCACTTT
CASKGGVTGSPLHF